This is a list of T cell receptor beta chains from one sample in a study of blood T cell repertoires in COVID-19. The repertoire was sequenced with immunoSEQ multiplex PCR; TCRdb's copy has only in-frame clones and lacks some. The repertoire includes 350,000 to 450,000 clones, 88% of them detected once, and around 1.5% sits in the top ten. The sample consisted of PBMCs or T cells enriched from blood (not recorded which). Receptors were obtained from a woman in her late teens or twenties who had been exposed to COVID-19. CDR3s include the opening cysteine and the closing phenylalanine or tryptophan. Each record gives: V gene, J gene, clone size, D gene, CDR3 protein, CDR3 DNA. A D gene is named only where the DNA matches it firmly. The size field is filled for only some rows; it gives once, few, many or a size class.

TRBV7-3	TRBJ1-5	NA	NA	CASSLLVSTQGKGNQPQHF	TGTGCCAGCAGCTTACTCGTTAGTACTCAGGGTAAGGGCAATCAGCCCCAGCATTTT
TRBV18	TRBJ2-5	NA	NA	CASCTQGIETQYF	TGTGCCAGCTGCACTCAGGGGATAGAGACCCAGTACTTC
TRBV3-1/TRBV3-2	TRBJ2-5	NA	NA	CASSQGGSAGTQYF	TGTGCCAGCAGCCAAGGTGGCTCAGCAGGGACCCAGTACTTC
TRBV13	TRBJ2-3	NA	TRBD1	CASSLTTGGGPDTQYF	TGTGCCAGCAGCCTAACGACAGGGGGCGGACCAGATACGCAGTATTTT
TRBV27	TRBJ2-7	NA	NA	CASSSPRAGGTYEQYF	TGTGCCAGCAGTTCTCCCCGGGCAGGGGGGACCTACGAGCAGTACTTC
TRBV7-9	TRBJ1-2	NA	NA	CASSLAHLRGGYTF	TGTGCCAGCAGCTTAGCTCACCTCCGGGGTGGCTACACCTTC
TRBV15	TRBJ2-1	NA	TRBD1	CATSPTGETRHEQFF	TGTGCCACCAGCCCCACAGGGGAGACGCGTCATGAGCAGTTCTTC
TRBV29-1	TRBJ2-7	NA	TRBD1	CSVVRGQGDYEQYF	TGCAGCGTCGTAAGGGGACAGGGAGATTACGAGCAGTACTTC
TRBV6-6	TRBJ1-6	NA	TRBD1	CASSSGQGGLSPLHF	TGTGCCAGCAGTAGTGGACAGGGCGGACTTTCACCCCTCCACTTT
TRBV7-2	TRBJ2-7	NA	TRBD2	CASSLEASGSREQYF	TGTGCCAGCAGCTTAGAGGCGAGCGGGAGTCGCGAGCAGTACTTC
TRBV7-6	TRBJ2-7	NA	TRBD1	CASSLEPGQAHYEQYF	TGTGCCAGCAGCCTTGAACCGGGACAGGCGCACTACGAGCAGTACTTC
TRBV29-1	TRBJ2-1	NA	NA	CSVLRSYNEQFF	TGCAGCGTCCTTCGTTCCTACAATGAGCAGTTCTTC
TRBV2	TRBJ1-2	NA	NA	CASREVGLDGYTF	TGTGCCAGCAGGGAAGTGGGGCTAGATGGCTACACCTTC
TRBV12-3/TRBV12-4	TRBJ1-3	NA	TRBD1	CASSTGDGNTIYF	TGTGCCAGCAGTACAGGGGACGGAAACACCATATATTTT
TRBV7-9	TRBJ2-3	NA	TRBD2	CASSQRGDTDTQYF	TGTGCCAGCAGCCAGCGGGGGGACACAGATACGCAGTATTTT
TRBV4-3	TRBJ1-5	NA	NA	CASSQDRFGGSQPQHF	TGCGCCAGCAGCCAAGATCGATTTGGAGGATCTCAGCCCCAGCATTTT
TRBV27	TRBJ2-3	NA	NA	CASRLGQGTNTQYF	TGTGCCAGCAGGCTGGGGCAGGGAACAAATACGCAGTATTTT
TRBV15	TRBJ2-1	NA	TRBD1	CATSRDYAGTGRNEQFF	TGTGCCACCAGCAGAGATTATGCCGGGACAGGGCGGAATGAGCAGTTCTTC
TRBV19	TRBJ1-5	once	TRBD1	CASSRGQVLNQPQHF	TGTGCCAGTAGTAGGGGACAGGTACTCAATCAGCCCCAGCATTTT
TRBV6-5	TRBJ1-5	NA	NA	CASNSGVGNQPQHF	TGTGCCAGCAATTCAGGGGTGGGTAATCAGCCCCAGCATTTT
TRBV5-1	TRBJ1-6	NA	NA	CASSTSSSYNSPLHF	TGCGCCAGCTCCACGTCCAGCTCCTATAATTCACCCCTCCACTTT
TRBV6-5	TRBJ1-2	NA	TRBD1	CASTDRAGTVGYTF	TGTGCCAGCACCGACAGGGCCGGCACGGTTGGCTACACCTTC
TRBV3-1/TRBV3-2	TRBJ2-1	NA	TRBD2	CASAAGTSGSHEQFF	TGTGCCAGCGCCGCCGGGACTAGCGGGAGCCATGAGCAGTTCTTC
TRBV6-5	TRBJ1-3	NA	NA	CASGAWQGNTIYF	TGTGCCAGCGGGGCCTGGCAAGGAAACACCATATATTTT
TRBV7-2	TRBJ1-1	NA	NA	CASSLGGFNTEAFF	TGTGCCAGCAGCTTAGGCGGATTTAACACTGAAGCTTTCTTT
TRBV9	TRBJ2-7	NA	NA	CASSVDLASETYEQYF	TGTGCCAGCAGCGTAGACCTGGCTAGCGAGACCTACGAGCAGTACTTC
TRBV12-3/TRBV12-4	TRBJ1-5	NA	NA	CASSLSDNQPQHF	TGTGCCAGCAGTTTATCAGACAATCAGCCCCAGCATTTT
TRBV5-1	TRBJ2-7	NA	NA	CASSAESGSTYEQYF	TGCGCCAGCAGCGCGGAAAGCGGTTCTACCTACGAGCAGTACTTC
TRBV6-5	TRBJ2-3	NA	NA	CASRGGDSSTDTQYF	TGTGCCAGCAGAGGCGGGGATTCGAGCACAGATACGCAGTATTTT
TRBV28	TRBJ1-2	few	TRBD1	CASSPPQGAAGYTF	TGTGCCAGCAGTCCCCCCCAGGGGGCGGCGGGCTACACCTTC
TRBV27	TRBJ2-7	NA	TRBD2	CASTRLAGGYEQYF	TGTGCCAGCACCCGACTAGCGGGAGGCTACGAGCAGTACTTC
TRBV27	TRBJ2-3	NA	TRBD2	CASALGGRAIPDTQYF	TGTGCCAGCGCGCTGGGCGGGAGGGCTATTCCAGATACGCAGTATTTT
TRBV27	TRBJ1-6	NA	NA	CASSPIDSPLHF	TGTGCCAGCAGTCCAATTGATTCACCCCTCCACTTT
TRBV2	TRBJ1-4	NA	TRBD1	CASSADRITEKLFF	TGTGCCAGCAGCGCGGACAGGATCACAGAAAAACTGTTTTTT
TRBV7-9	TRBJ2-2	NA	NA	CASSPSSASLFGELFF	TGTGCCAGCAGCCCCTCGTCAGCTAGCCTCTTCGGGGAGCTGTTTTTT
TRBV7-6	TRBJ2-7	NA	TRBD2	CASSPGLADEQYF	TGTGCCAGCAGCCCGGGACTAGCGGACGAGCAGTACTTC
TRBV7-9	TRBJ2-7	NA	NA	CASSLGVTLDEQYF	TGTGCCAGCAGCTTAGGAGTTACCCTGGACGAGCAGTACTTC
TRBV4-1	TRBJ1-4	NA	TRBD1	CASSQDIGQGVEKLFF	TGCGCCAGCAGCCAAGATATAGGACAGGGAGTTGAAAAACTGTTTTTT
TRBV29-1	TRBJ1-1	NA	NA	CSALGDTEAFF	TGCAGCGCTTTAGGGGACACTGAAGCTTTCTTT
TRBV6-5	TRBJ1-6	NA	NA	CASGEGGRAPLHF	TGTGCCAGCGGGGAGGGGGGGCGAGCACCCCTCCACTTT
TRBV27	TRBJ2-1	NA	NA	CASSLPNRLRNEQFF	TGTGCCAGCAGTTTACCCAATCGACTAAGGAATGAGCAGTTCTTC
TRBV5-4	TRBJ1-2	NA	NA	CASSFSSDGTSGYTF	TGTGCCAGCAGCTTCTCCTCAGACGGGACTTCAGGCTACACCTTC